This TCR beta chain was observed in a study of CD8 T cells in Susac syndrome. After extraction with the RNeasy kit, 0.5 to 1 ug of the RNA was reverse transcribed using random hexamers. TCRdb processed the immunoSEQ multiplex PCR reads anew with MiXCR; each CDR3 protein has one entry. The table includes a few hundred thousand distinct CDR3 sequences, around 85% detected once. Germline values: CDR1 SGHVS, CDR2 FQNEAQ. The ends were cut back, 1 base at V and 6 bases at J, with 13 bases in the middle. There are 14 residues in the CDR3. The authors carried out high-throughput sequencing of TCR beta. They applied it to CD8+ and CD4+ T cells obtained from blood. Treatment-naive patients with stable or active relapsing-remitting disease served as multiple sclerosis controls. TEMRA cells were FACS-enriched, unlike CD8+ and CD4+ T cells, which were negatively isolated.

The sequence was obtained from a human donor with multiple sclerosis. The rearrangement uses TRBV7-8 and TRBJ2-7; D is possibly TRBD1 (5 bases). The sequencing input was CD8+ T cells from PBMCs. CDR3 sequence: CASSLEAGRREQYF. DNA for the CDR3: TGTGCCAGCAGCTTAGAGGCAGGGCGCCGCGAGCAGTACTTC.